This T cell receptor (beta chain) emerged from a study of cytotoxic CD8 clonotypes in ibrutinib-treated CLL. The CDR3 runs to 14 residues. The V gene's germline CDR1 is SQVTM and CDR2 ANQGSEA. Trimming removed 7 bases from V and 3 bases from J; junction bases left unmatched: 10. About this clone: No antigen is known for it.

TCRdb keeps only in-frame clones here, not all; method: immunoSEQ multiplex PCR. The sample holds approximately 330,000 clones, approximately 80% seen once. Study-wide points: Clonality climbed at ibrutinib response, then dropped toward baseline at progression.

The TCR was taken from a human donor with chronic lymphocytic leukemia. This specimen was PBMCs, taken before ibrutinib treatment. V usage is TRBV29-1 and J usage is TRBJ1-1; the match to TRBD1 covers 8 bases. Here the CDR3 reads CSGSLTGVDTEAFF. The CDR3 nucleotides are TGCAGCGGAAGCCTGACAGGGGTCGACACTGAAGCTTTCTTT. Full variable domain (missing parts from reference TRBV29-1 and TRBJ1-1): SAVISQKPSRDICQRGTSLTIQCQVDSQVTMMFWYRQQPGQSLTLIATANQGSEATYESGFVIDKFPISRPNLTFSTLTVSNMSPEDSSIYLCSGSLTGVDTEAFFGQGTRLTVV.